The 9 T cell receptor beta chains listed next were all sequenced from one sample in a study of blood T cell repertoires in COVID-19. Only in-frame clones appear in the TCRdb table, and some are missing; sequencing was by immunoSEQ multiplex PCR. The sample lists roughly 270,000 clones, about 82% occurring once. Material: peripheral blood. The receptors derive from a man aged 50 or older with active or convalescent COVID-19.

The chain links TRBV5-1 to TRBJ2-3, with D possibly being TRBD1 (5 bases). Germline CDR1 is SGHRS and CDR2 is YFSETQ. The CDR3 is 14 residues long. V was cut by 2 bases and J by 2 bases, with 9 bases left in between. The CDR3 DNA follows: TGCGCCAGCAGCTTAGGACATGCCACAGATACGCAGTATTTT. Translated, it gives CASSLGHATDTQYF.

This chain links TRBV5-1 with TRBJ2-1, with D perhaps matching TRBD1 (5 bases). The CDR3 covers 16 residues. V was pared by 0 bases and J by 7 bases, with 17 bases between. CDR1 and CDR2 (germline): SGHRS, YFSETQ. CDR3 residues: CASSLAPAGKGNEQFF. DNA for the CDR3: TGCGCCAGCAGCTTGGCCCCGGCAGGGAAGGGAAATGAGCAGTTCTTC.

V and J are TRBV30 and TRBJ2-7; perhaps TRBD1 as D (6 bases). Trimming left V 3 bases short and J 2 bases short, with 14 bases between. Germline loops: CDR1 GTSNPN, CDR2 SVGIG (reference sequence). CDR3 length: 14 residues. CDR3 sequence: CAWRQTGFAYEQYF. For the CDR3, the DNA is TGTGCCTGGAGACAAACAGGGTTCGCCTACGAGCAGTACTTC.

The rearrangement uses TRBV4-2 and TRBJ2-6; 10 bases map to TRBD1. The CDR3 is 19 residues long. Germline V lookup: CDR1 LGHNA, CDR2 YNFKEQ. Trimming took 0 bases from V and 1 from J; bases not matched to a gene: 6. The CDR3 loop reads CASSQDRDRGFSGANVLTF. CDR3 nucleotide sequence: TGTGCCAGCAGCCAAGATCGGGACAGGGGCTTTTCTGGGGCCAACGTCCTGACTTTC.

This clone was found once. The CDR3 nucleotides read TGTGCCAGCAGTTACTCCGCCCCGAGGGCCAAAAACATTCAGTACTTC. Translation gives CASSYSAPRAKNIQYF. The chain employs TRBV6-2 or TRBV6-3 and TRBJ2-4; D gene uncertain. The CDR3 is 16 amino acids. Germline CDR1 MNHEY, CDR2 SVGEGT. Trimming left V 0 bases short and J 1 base short, with 10 bases between.

The J gene is TRBJ1-6, the V gene TRBV6-1, with a possible D match to TRBD1 (5 bases). V was pared by 1 base and J by 9 bases, with 16 bases between. This CDR3 contains 16 residues. The V gene's germline CDR1 is MNHNS and CDR2 SASEGT. CDR3 sequence: CASSEGRAFIFSPLHF. CDR3 in DNA: TGTGCCAGCAGTGAAGGCAGGGCTTTTATATTTTCACCCCTCCACTTT.

The chain links TRBV28 to TRBJ1-2; 7 bases align to TRBD1. The germline V gene has CDR1 MDHEN and CDR2 SYDVKM. The CDR3 covers 13 residues. After removal of 6 bases from V and 7 bases from J, the junction contained 8 bases not matched to a gene. The CDR3 here is CASSQTGFGGYTF. DNA for the CDR3: TGTGCCAGCAGCCAGACAGGGTTTGGTGGCTACACCTTC.

This clone occurred once. The chain uses TRBV12-3 or TRBV12-4 and TRBJ2-2; tentatively, D is TRBD2 (6 bases). V lost 7 bases and J lost 4, with 10 bases in between. The CDR3 sequence is 13 residues long. The CDR3 here is CASTRGTTGELFF. For the CDR3, the DNA is TGTGCCAGCACCCGGGGGACCACCGGGGAGCTGTTTTTT.

The V gene is TRBV5-1, the J gene TRBJ2-5; a weak D match, TRBD2 (7 bases). Germline V gene sequence: CDR1 SGHRS, CDR2 YFSETQ. V dropped 4 bases and J dropped 5 bases, with 21 bases sitting between them. This CDR3 is built from 16 residues. The DNA of the CDR3 is TGCGCCAGCAGCACGGGGGGCCTAGCGGTTGGGGAGACCCAGTACTTC. It is translated as CASSTGGLAVGETQYF. Full variable domain (remainder filled in from reference TRBV5-1 and TRBJ2-5): KAGVTQTPRYLIKTRGQQVTLSCSPISGHRSVSWYQQTPGQGLQFLFEYFSETQRNKGNFPGRFSGRQFSNSRSEMNVSTLELGDSALYLCASSTGGLAVGETQYFGPGTRLLVL.